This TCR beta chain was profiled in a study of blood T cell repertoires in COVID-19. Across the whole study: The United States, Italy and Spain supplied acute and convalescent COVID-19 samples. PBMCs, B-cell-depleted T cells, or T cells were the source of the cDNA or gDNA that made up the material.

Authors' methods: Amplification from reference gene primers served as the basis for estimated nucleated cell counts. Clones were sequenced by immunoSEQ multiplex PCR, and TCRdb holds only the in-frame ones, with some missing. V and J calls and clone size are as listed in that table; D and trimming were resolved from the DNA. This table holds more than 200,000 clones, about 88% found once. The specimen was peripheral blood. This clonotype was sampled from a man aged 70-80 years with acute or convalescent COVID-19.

As DNA, the CDR3 is TGCGCCAGCAGCTTGGCGTCGGGCACTGAAGCTTTCTTT. Protein: CASSLASGTEAFF. This rearrangement joins TRBV5-1 to TRBJ1-1; D call uncertain. This CDR3 region has 13 residues. Germline CDR1 and CDR2: SGHRS and YFSETQ. Between the trimmed V and J ends, which lost 0 bases and 4 bases, there was a span of 7 bases.